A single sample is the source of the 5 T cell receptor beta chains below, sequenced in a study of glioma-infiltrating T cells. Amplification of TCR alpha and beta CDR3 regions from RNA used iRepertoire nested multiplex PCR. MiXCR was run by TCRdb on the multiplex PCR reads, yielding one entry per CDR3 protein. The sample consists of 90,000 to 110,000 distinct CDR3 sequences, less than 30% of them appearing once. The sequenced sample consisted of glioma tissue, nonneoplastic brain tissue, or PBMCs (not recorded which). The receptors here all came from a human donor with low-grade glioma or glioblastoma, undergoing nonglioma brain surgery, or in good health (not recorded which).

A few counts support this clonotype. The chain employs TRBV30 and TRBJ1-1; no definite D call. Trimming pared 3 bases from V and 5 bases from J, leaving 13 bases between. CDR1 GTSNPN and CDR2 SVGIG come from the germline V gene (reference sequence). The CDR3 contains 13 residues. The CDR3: CAWRTKRITEAFF. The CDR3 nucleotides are TGTGCCTGGAGGACTAAAAGAATAACTGAAGCTTTCTTT. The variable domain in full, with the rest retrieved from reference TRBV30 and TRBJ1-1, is SQTIHQWPATLVQPVGSPLSLECTVEGTSNPNLYWYRQAAGRGLQLLFYSVGIGQISSEVPQNLSASRPQDRQFILSSKKLLLSDSGFYLCAWRTKRITEAFFGQGTRLTVV.

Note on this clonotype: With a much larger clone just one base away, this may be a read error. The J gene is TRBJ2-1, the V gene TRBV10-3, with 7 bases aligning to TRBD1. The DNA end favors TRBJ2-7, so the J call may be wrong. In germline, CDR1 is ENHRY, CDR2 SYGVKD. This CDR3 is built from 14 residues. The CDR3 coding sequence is TGTGCCATCAGTACCGGGGCAGGGGGCTACGAGCAGTACTTC. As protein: CAISTGAGGYEQYF.

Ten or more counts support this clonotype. The CDR3 reads CSLTSTGGVGYTF. The CDR3 nucleotides are TGCAGTCTCACCTCGACAGGGGGCGTCGGCTACACCTTC. The chain recombines TRBV20-1 with TRBJ1-2, with TRBD1 identical over 10 bases. This CDR3 contains 13 residues. With 8 bases clipped from V and 8 bases from J, the junction kept 11 bases outside the gene matches. Germline assignment: CDR1 DFQATT and CDR2 SNEGSKA (reference sequence).

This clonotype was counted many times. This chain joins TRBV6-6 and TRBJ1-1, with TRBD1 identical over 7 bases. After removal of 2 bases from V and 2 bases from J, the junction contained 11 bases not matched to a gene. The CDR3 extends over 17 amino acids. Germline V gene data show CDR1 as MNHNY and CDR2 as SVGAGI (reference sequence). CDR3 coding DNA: TGTGCCAGCAGTTACCGCTATGACAGGGACGACAACACTGAAGCTTTCTTT. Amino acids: CASSYRYDRDDNTEAFF.

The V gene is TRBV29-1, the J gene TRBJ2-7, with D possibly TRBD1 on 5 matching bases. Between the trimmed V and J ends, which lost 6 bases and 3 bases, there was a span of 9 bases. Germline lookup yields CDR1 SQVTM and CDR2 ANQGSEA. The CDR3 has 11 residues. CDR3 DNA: TGCAGCGTCGAACAGGTCTACGAGCAGTACTTC. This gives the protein CSVEQVYEQYF.